Shown below are 10 T cell receptor beta chains from a single sample sequenced in a study of CD8+CD57+ T cells in acquired aplastic anemia. Genomic DNA templated the TCR beta VDJ and CDR3 profiling. TCRdb called the reads again in MiXCR, with one record for every CDR3 protein. The table has approximately 190,000 distinct CDR3 sequences, 48% seen once; the top ten hold around 8.8%. All sequencing subjects had displayed CD8+CD57+ cell expansion on flow cytometry. The sequenced sample was sorted CD4+, CD8+, or CD8+CD57+ T cells (not recorded which) from PBMCs. The receptors here all came from a human donor with aplastic anemia.

The chain combines TRBV6-6 with TRBJ2-7; D is perhaps TRBD2 (6 bases). Germline-derived CDR1 and CDR2 are MNHNY and SVGAGI (reference sequence). Deletions cut 10 bases from V and 3 bases from J, with 10 bases between. The CDR3 is made up of 11 amino acids. CDR3 sequence reads: CATGDFYEQYF. The CDR3 nucleotides are TGTGCCACCGGGGACTTCTACGAGCAGTACTTC.

The rearrangement joins TRBV12-3 or TRBV12-4 to TRBJ2-7, with D possibly TRBD2 on 6 matching bases. The ends were cut back, 4 bases at V and 3 bases at J, with 10 bases in the middle. This CDR3 region has 13 residues. CDR3 coding DNA: TGTGCCAGCAGTTCCGGGACTTTCTACGAGCAGTACTTC. Residues: CASSSGTFYEQYF.

This clonotype came up many times. The V gene is TRBV20-1, the J gene TRBJ2-5; the match to TRBD2 covers 8 bases. The CDR3 runs to 18 residues. CDR1 is DFQATT, CDR2 SNEGSKA, per germline (reference sequence). V was pared by 1 base and J by 5 bases, with 18 bases of the junction left unmatched. The CDR3 DNA reads TGCAGTGCTAGAGGTTGGCAGCGGGAGTTTCCCCCGTCGGAGACCCAGTACTTC. Its protein is CSARGWQREFPPSETQYF.

This chain links TRBV10-3 with TRBJ2-7, with D possibly TRBD1 on 6 matching bases. The germline CDR1 and CDR2 sequences are ENHRY and SYGVKD. The CDR3 totals 15 residues. Trimming pared 4 bases from V and 1 base from J, leaving 14 bases between. The DNA of the CDR3 is TGTGCCATCAGTGGGGAGTTGGACAGATCCTACGAGCAGTACTTC. Translating gives CAISGELDRSYEQYF.

V and J are TRBV15 and TRBJ1-5; D possibly corresponds to TRBD1 (5 bases). Germline V gene data show CDR1 as LNHNV and CDR2 as YYDKDF (reference sequence). Between the trimmed V and J ends, which lost 5 bases and 0 bases, there was a span of 11 bases. This CDR3 has 15 residues. CDR3: CATSVGGNSNQPQHF. The CDR3 nucleotides read TGTGCCACCAGCGTCGGGGGGAATAGCAATCAGCCCCAGCATTTT.

The V gene is TRBV20-1, the J gene TRBJ2-5; D perhaps matches TRBD1 (5 bases). Germline lookup yields CDR1 DFQATT and CDR2 SNEGSKA (reference sequence). The length of the CDR3 is 16 residues. V lost 1 base and J 1 base, leaving 16 bases between the germline ends. The CDR3: CSARGGAIQAQETQYF. The CDR3 nucleotides are TGCAGTGCTAGAGGAGGCGCCATACAGGCCCAAGAGACCCAGTACTTC.

The CDR3 DNA is TGTGCCAGCAGCGTAGCGTACTATGGCTACACCTTC. This sequence encodes CASSVAYYGYTF. The chain couples TRBV9 to TRBJ1-2, with D uncertain. Germline CDR1 is SGDLS and CDR2 is YYNGEE. V was shortened by 0 bases and J by 3 bases, with 3 bases between the two germline ends. The CDR3 is 12 amino acids.

The rearrangement joins TRBV20-1 to TRBJ1-5; 7 positions agree with TRBD1. The CDR3 is made up of 13 amino acids. The trim removed 5 bases at V and 11 bases at J, leaving 12 bases unmatched. The germline V gene has CDR1 DFQATT and CDR2 SNEGSKA (reference sequence). CDR3 bases: TGCAGTGCTGGGCAGGACAGGTCAGAGTCCCAGCATTTT. Its translation: CSAGQDRSESQHF.

The chain combines TRBV11-2 with TRBJ2-1; unclear D gene. This CDR3 has 14 residues. Germline CDR1 and CDR2: SGHAT and FQNNGV. V gave up 7 bases and J gave up 6 bases, with 16 bases separating them. This CDR3 reads CASTRPGSGNEQFF. CDR3 sequence (DNA): TGTGCCAGCACCCGACCAGGCTCGGGCAATGAGCAGTTCTTC. The full variable domain, with the rest looked up from reference TRBV11-2 and TRBJ2-1, is EAGVAQSPRYKIIEKRQSVAFWCNPISGHATLYWYQQILGQGPKLLIQFQNNGVVDDSQLPKDRFSAERLKGVDSTLKIQPAKLEDSAVYLCASTRPGSGNEQFFGPGTRLTVL.

The chain recombines TRBV11-2 with TRBJ2-3; D is possibly TRBD1 (6 bases). Germline CDR1 reads SGHAT; CDR2 reads FQNNGV. The CDR3 has 15 amino acids. The V gene lost 0 bases and the J gene lost 2 bases, with 9 bases spanning the gap. In nucleotides, the CDR3 is TGTGCCAGCAGCTTAGACAGGGGCTTCACAGATACGCAGTATTTT. Translating it yields CASSLDRGFTDTQYF.